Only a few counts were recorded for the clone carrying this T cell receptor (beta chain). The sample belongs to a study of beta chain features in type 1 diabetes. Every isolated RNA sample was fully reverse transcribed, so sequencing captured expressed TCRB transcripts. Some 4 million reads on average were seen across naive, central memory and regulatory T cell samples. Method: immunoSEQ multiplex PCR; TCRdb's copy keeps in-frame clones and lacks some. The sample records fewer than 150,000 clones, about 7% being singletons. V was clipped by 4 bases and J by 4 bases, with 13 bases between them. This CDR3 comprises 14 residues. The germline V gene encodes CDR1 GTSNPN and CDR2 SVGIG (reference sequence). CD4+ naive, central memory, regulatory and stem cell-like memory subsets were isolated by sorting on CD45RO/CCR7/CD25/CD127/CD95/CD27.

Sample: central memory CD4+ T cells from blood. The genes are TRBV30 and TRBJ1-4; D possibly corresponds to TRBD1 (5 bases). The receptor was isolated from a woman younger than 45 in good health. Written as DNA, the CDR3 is TGTGCCTGGAAATCGCAGGGTGGTAATGAAAAACTGTTTTTT. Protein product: CAWKSQGGNEKLFF.